This TCR beta chain was obtained from a study of cytomegalovirus exposure and HLA in healthy donors. Findings and caveats of the study: There were a few CMV-associated chains whose specificity for CMV antigens was confirmed in vitro. When the data were analyzed later, several of the most significant clusters appeared to be linked to common viral pathogens.

Comment on this clone: The antigen is unknown.

The germline V gene encodes CDR1 PRHDT and CDR2 FYEKMQ (reference sequence). The CDR3 length is 14 residues. V lost 5 bases and J lost 2, with 10 bases in between. The PCR used 60 Vbeta and 13 Jbeta primers. Clones were read by immunoSEQ multiplex PCR, and TCRdb kept only the in-frame ones, dropping some. The sample holds about 70,000 clones, 62% seen once. The source is a man aged 25 to 40 in good health and CMV-seronegative. The rearrangement uses TRBV13 and TRBJ1-5, with a possible D match to TRBD1 (5 bases). Sequencing was carried out using PBMCs. The CDR3 region is CASSRGGRNQPQHF. DNA for the CDR3: TGTGCCAGCAGCCGCGGGGGACGCAATCAGCCCCAGCATTTT.